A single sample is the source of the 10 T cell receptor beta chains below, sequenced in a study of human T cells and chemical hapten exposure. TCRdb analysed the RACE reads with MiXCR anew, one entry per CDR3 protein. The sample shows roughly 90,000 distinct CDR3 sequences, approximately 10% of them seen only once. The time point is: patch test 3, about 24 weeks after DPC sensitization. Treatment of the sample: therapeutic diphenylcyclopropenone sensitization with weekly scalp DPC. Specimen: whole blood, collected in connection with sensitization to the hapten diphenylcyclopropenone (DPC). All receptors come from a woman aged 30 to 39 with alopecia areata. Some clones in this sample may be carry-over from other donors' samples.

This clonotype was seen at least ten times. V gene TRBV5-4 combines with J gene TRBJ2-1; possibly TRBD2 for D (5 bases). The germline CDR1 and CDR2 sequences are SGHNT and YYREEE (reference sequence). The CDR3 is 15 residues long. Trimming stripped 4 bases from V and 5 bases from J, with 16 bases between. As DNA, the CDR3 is TGTGCCAGCAGCACCCGGGTTAACGGGAACAATGAGCAGTTCTTC. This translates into CASSTRVNGNNEQFF.

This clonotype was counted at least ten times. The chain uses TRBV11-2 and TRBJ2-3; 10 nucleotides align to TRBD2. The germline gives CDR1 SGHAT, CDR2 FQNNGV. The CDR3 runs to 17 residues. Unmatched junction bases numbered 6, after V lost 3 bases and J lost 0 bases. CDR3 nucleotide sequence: TGTGCCAGCAGCTTTAGCGGGGGGAGAACTAGCACAGATACGCAGTATTTT. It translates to CASSFSGGRTSTDTQYF.

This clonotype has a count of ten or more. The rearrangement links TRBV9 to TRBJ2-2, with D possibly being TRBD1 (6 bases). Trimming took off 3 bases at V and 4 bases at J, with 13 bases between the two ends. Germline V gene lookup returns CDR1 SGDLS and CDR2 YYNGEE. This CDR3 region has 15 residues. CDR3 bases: TGTGCCAGCAGCGCAATGCAGGGGATCACCGGGGAGCTGTTTTTT. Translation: CASSAMQGITGELFF.

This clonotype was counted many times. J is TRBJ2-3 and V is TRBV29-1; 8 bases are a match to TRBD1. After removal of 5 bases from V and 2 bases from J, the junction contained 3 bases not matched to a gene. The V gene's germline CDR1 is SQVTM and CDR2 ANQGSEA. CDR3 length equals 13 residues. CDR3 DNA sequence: TGCAGCGTTCCCAGGGGGCTCACAGATACGCAGTATTTT. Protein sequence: CSVPRGLTDTQYF.

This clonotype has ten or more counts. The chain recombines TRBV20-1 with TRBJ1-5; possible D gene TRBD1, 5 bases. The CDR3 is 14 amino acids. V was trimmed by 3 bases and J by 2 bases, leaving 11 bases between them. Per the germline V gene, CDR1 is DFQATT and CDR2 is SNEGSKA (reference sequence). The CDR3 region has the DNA TGCAGTGCTAGGAATGGGGGTGGCAATCAGCCCCAGCATTTT. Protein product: CSARNGGGNQPQHF.

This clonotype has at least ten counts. The CDR3 DNA follows: TGTGCCAGCAGCTTAGGTACGGTCTACGAGCAGTACTTC. It yields the protein CASSLGTVYEQYF. V and J are TRBV7-2 and TRBJ2-7; D not resolved. Trimming removed 1 base from V and 3 bases from J, with 7 bases in between. The CDR3 is made up of 13 amino acids. Germline V gene lookup returns CDR1 SGHTA and CDR2 FQGNSA.

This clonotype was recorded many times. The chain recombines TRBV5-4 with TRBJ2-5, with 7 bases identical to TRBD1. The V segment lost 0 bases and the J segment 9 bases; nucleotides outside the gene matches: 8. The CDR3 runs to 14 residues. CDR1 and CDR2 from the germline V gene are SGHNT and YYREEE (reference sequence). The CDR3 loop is CASSLVKGATAQYF. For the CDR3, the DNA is TGTGCCAGCAGCTTGGTCAAGGGGGCTACGGCCCAGTACTTC.

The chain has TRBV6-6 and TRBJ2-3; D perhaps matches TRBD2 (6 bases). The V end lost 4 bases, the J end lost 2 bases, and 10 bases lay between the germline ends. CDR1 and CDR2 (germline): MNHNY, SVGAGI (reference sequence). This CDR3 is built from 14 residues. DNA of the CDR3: TGTGCCAGCAGTTCGGGACTCTACACAGATACGCAGTATTTT. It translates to CASSSGLYTDTQYF.

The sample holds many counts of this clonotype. The CDR3 loop reads CSVTGANYGYTF. In DNA, the CDR3 is TGCAGCGTAACAGGGGCTAACTATGGCTACACCTTC. This rearrangement joins TRBV29-1 to TRBJ1-2; 7 bases fit TRBD1. Per germline, CDR1 SQVTM and CDR2 ANQGSEA. J was trimmed by 0 bases and V by 6 bases; bases with no gene match: 1. The CDR3 has 12 amino acids.

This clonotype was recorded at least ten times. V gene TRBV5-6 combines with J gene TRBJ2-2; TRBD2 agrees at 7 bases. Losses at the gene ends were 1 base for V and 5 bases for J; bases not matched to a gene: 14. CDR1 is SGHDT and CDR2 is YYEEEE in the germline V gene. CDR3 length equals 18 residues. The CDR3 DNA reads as TGTGCCAGCAGCTTGTTGTTCACGGGAGGTCAGGTGACCGGGGAGCTGTTTTTT. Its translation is CASSLLFTGGQVTGELFF. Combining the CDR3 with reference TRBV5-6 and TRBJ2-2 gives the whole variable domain DAGVTQSPTHLIKTRGQQVTLRCSPKSGHDTVSWYQQALGQGPQFIFQYYEEEERQRGNFPDRFSGHQFPNYSSELNVNALLLGDSALYLCASSLLFTGGQVTGELFFGEGSRLTVL.